The 19 T cell receptor beta chains below all came from one sample that was sequenced in a study of CD8 T cells in Susac syndrome. Random-hexamer reverse transcription was applied to about 0.5 to 1 ug RNA. TCRdb analysed the immunoSEQ multiplex PCR reads with MiXCR anew, one entry per CDR3 protein. The sample includes 77,000 or so distinct CDR3 sequences, about 92% of them seen just once. Input material: CD4+ T cells from PBMCs. These receptors were collected from a human donor with Susac syndrome.

This clonotype was recorded only once. This sequence joins TRBV2 and TRBJ2-2; D is uncertain. The length of the CDR3 is 15 residues. CDR1 SNHLY and CDR2 FYNNEI come from the germline V gene. The V end was cut by 7 bases, the J end by 2 bases, with 14 bases between. CDR3 in DNA: TGTGCCAGCAACCAAGGCCCACTAAACACCGGGGAGCTGTTTTTT. Translating gives CASNQGPLNTGELFF.

The rearrangement joins TRBV9 to TRBJ2-2; TRBD1 aligns across 7 bases. Germline CDR1 SGDLS, CDR2 YYNGEE. V shed 2 bases, J shed 5 bases, and the junction held 6 bases outside the gene matches. The CDR3 length is 15 residues. The CDR3: CASSVGQIGTGELFF. DNA of the CDR3: TGTGCCAGCAGCGTGGGACAGATCGGGACCGGGGAGCTGTTTTTT.

The rearrangement uses TRBV14 and TRBJ1-5; possible D gene TRBD1, 5 bases. CDR1 and CDR2 from the germline V gene are SGHDN and FVKESK. The CDR3 is made up of 15 amino acids. V was trimmed by 1 base and J by 5 bases, leaving 12 bases between them. The CDR3 sequence is CASSQGSGTDQPQHF. For the CDR3, the DNA is TGTGCCAGCAGCCAAGGTTCGGGGACGGATCAGCCCCAGCATTTT.

This clonotype was observed a handful of times. This chain uses TRBV6-2 or TRBV6-3 with TRBJ2-1, with a weak D call TRBD2 (6 bases). Germline V gene data show CDR1 as MNHEY and CDR2 as SVGEGT. Trimming cost V 7 bases and J 4 bases, with 14 bases left between them. The CDR3 has 14 amino acids. As DNA, the CDR3 is TGTGCCAGCATTCCTAGGCGGGGATACAATGAGCAGTTCTTC. Amino acid sequence: CASIPRRGYNEQFF.

This clonotype was detected only once. The CDR3 DNA reads TGCAGCTCTGGGGCAGGGTTGATAAGCACAGATACGCAGTATTTT. Encoded protein: CSSGAGLISTDTQYF. The chain employs TRBV29-1 and TRBJ2-3; a possible D gene is TRBD1 (5 bases). V shed 8 bases and J shed 0 bases, with 18 bases lying between them. Germline CDR1 and CDR2: SQVTM and ANQGSEA. This CDR3 contains 15 residues.

The V call is TRBV28, the J call TRBJ2-3; TRBD2 aligns across 9 bases. CDR1 and CDR2 from the germline V gene are MDHEN and SYDVKM. V dropped 10 bases and J dropped 1; count of bases not matched to a gene: 9. The CDR3 contains 15 residues. DNA of the CDR3: TGTGCCACCGATTTAGCGGGAGAAGGCACAGATACGCAGTATTTT. This encodes CATDLAGEGTDTQYF.

This clonotype has only one observation. The V gene is TRBV3-1, the J gene TRBJ2-7; no clear D. V was pared by 6 bases and J by 2 bases, with 14 bases between. The CDR3 extends over 14 amino acids. Germline V gene data show CDR1 as LGHDT and CDR2 as YNNKEL (reference sequence). The CDR3 protein is CASRSRAFAYEQYF. Here the CDR3 DNA reads TGTGCCAGCAGGAGCCGGGCCTTCGCCTACGAGCAGTACTTC.

The V call is TRBV29-1, the J call TRBJ1-5; D not resolved. V was shortened by 2 bases and J by 7 bases, with 12 bases between the two germline ends. CDR3 length: 13 residues. Germline V CDR1 and CDR2: SQVTM, ANQGSEA. The DNA for the CDR3 is TGCAGCGTTGAACTACAGTCGGACCAGCCCCAGCATTTT. As protein: CSVELQSDQPQHF.

CDR3 coding DNA: TGTGCCAGCAGATACCTCGGCGGCAATCAGCCCCAGCATTTT. This gives the protein CASRYLGGNQPQHF. The gene calls are TRBV6-2 or TRBV6-3 and TRBJ1-5; D ambiguous. Trimming shortened V by 6 bases and J by 2 bases, and 11 bases separated the two germline ends. The CDR3 covers 14 residues. Germline CDR1 is MNHEY and CDR2 is SVGEGT.

V usage is TRBV7-3 and J usage is TRBJ1-2; D not resolved. Trimming took 2 bases from V and 0 from J, leaving 7 bases between them. The CDR3 totals 14 residues. Germline CDR1 reads SGHTA; CDR2 reads FQGTGA. The CDR3 region is CASSLGSSNYGYTF. DNA for the CDR3: TGTGCCAGCAGCTTAGGGAGCTCTAACTATGGCTACACCTTC.

The genes are TRBV7-9 and TRBJ1-4; 8 bases match TRBD1. CDR1 and CDR2 from the germline V gene are SEHNR and FQNEAQ (reference sequence). The CDR3 has 19 amino acids. The junction had 10 bases not matched to a gene; V was cut back by 1 base and J by 0 bases. The CDR3 loop reads CASSLGLGQGYATNEKLFF. For the CDR3, the DNA is TGTGCCAGCAGCTTAGGTTTAGGACAGGGCTATGCAACTAATGAAAAACTGTTTTTT.

The V and J genes are TRBV28 and TRBJ2-7; no definite D call. The CDR3 runs 12 residues. The germline V gene has CDR1 MDHEN and CDR2 SYDVKM. Trimming took 4 bases from V and 3 from J, leaving 7 bases between them. The CDR3 region is CASSSLLYEQYF. The DNA for the CDR3 is TGTGCCAGCAGTTCCCTCCTCTACGAGCAGTACTTC.

The rearrangement links TRBV18 to TRBJ1-5, with D perhaps TRBD1 (5 bases). CDR3 length: 14 amino acids. Per the germline V gene, CDR1 is KGHSH and CDR2 is LQKENI. V dropped 4 bases and J dropped 5 bases, with 12 bases sitting between them. This chain's CDR3 is CASSRGTTDQPQHF. The CDR3 region has the DNA TGTGCCAGCTCACGCGGGACCACCGATCAGCCCCAGCATTTT.

The V call is TRBV25-1, the J call TRBJ2-1, with no clear D. In germline, CDR1 is MGHDK, CDR2 SYGVNS. This CDR3 has 15 residues. V lost 0 bases to trimming and J lost 4 bases, with 10 bases between them. The CDR3, as DNA: TGTGCCAGCAGTGAATATCCCACAGCTTACAATGAGCAGTTCTTC. Residues: CASSEYPTAYNEQFF.

V is TRBV25-1 and J is TRBJ2-5, with TRBD1 as a possible D gene (6 bases). This CDR3 comprises 15 residues. Germline CDR1 MGHDK, CDR2 SYGVNS. V shed 4 bases and J shed 6 bases, with 18 bases lying between them. CDR3 loop: CASSALLQGPQTQYF. The DNA of the CDR3 is TGTGCCAGCAGTGCTCTACTACAGGGACCACAGACCCAGTACTTC.

The sample holds one count of this clonotype. This sequence joins TRBV7-2 and TRBJ1-1, with no clear D. V dropped 6 bases and J dropped 5 bases, with 16 bases sitting between them. The CDR3 has 14 amino acids. CDR1 and CDR2 (germline): SGHTA, FQGNSA. Here the CDR3 DNA reads TGTGCCAGCAGTTCTCCCCGGTGGGGAACTGAAGCTTTCTTT. It is translated as CASSSPRWGTEAFF. Based on the CDR3 plus reference TRBV7-2 and TRBJ1-1, the full variable domain is GAGVSQSPSNKVTEKGKDVELRCDPISGHTALYWYRQSLGQGLEFLIYFQGNSAPDKSGLPSDRFSAERTGGSVSTLTIQRTQQEDSAVYLCASSSPRWGTEAFFGQGTRLTVV.

This chain links TRBV18 with TRBJ2-5; D unresolved. Germline V CDR1 and CDR2: KGHSH, LQKENI. The CDR3 extends over 12 amino acids. V lost 8 bases, J lost 2 bases, and 9 bases lay in between. The CDR3 here is CASHSRQETQYF. In DNA form, the CDR3 reads TGTGCCAGCCACTCACGGCAAGAGACCCAGTACTTC. Full variable domain (missing parts from reference TRBV18 and TRBJ2-5): NAGVMQNPRHLVRRRGQEARLRCSPMKGHSHVYWYRQLPEEGLKFMVYLQKENIIDESGMPKERFSAEFPKEGPSILRIQQVVRGDSAAYFCASHSRQETQYFGPGTRLLVL.

CDR3 nucleotides: TGTGCCAGCAGTTACGTAACTTCCCAAGAGACCCAGTACTTC. As protein: CASSYVTSQETQYF. The chain carries TRBV6-6 and TRBJ2-5, with D hard to call. The CDR3 runs 14 residues. Germline lookup yields CDR1 MNHNY and CDR2 SVGAGI (reference sequence). Trimming took off 2 bases at V and 1 base at J, with 8 bases between the two ends.

The V gene is TRBV20-1, the J gene TRBJ1-5; D is uncertain. The CDR3 is 13 amino acids. V was cut by 1 base and J by 4 bases, with 8 bases left in between. Looked up from germline, CDR1 is DFQATT and CDR2 is SNEGSKA (reference sequence). The CDR3: CSARGDPNQPQHF. CDR3 DNA sequence: TGCAGTGCTAGAGGAGATCCGAATCAGCCCCAGCATTTT.